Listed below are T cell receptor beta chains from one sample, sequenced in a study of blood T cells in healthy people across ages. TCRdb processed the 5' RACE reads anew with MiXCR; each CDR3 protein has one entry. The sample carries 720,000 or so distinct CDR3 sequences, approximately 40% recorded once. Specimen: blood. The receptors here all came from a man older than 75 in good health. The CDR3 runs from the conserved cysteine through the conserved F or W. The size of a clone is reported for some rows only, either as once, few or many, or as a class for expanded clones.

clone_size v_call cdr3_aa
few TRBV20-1 CSARDRGSVASTDTQYF
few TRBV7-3 CASSLTSADTQYF
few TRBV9 CASSRENNSPLHF
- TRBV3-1 CASSQRARTSGQDTQYF
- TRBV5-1 CASSFDREDQFNTEAFF
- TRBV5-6 CASSHGLQGPYEQYF
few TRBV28 CASSLGWRDPSGANVLTF
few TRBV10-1 CASSAKGGQSIYF
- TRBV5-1 CASSPAASSAGDTQYF
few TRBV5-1 CASSSEGQSGANVLTF
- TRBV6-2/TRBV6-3 CASSGTSGIGNEQYF
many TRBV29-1 CSVDTGGGYGYTF